Below are 20 T cell receptor beta chains sequenced from a single sample in a study of regulatory T cells in long-lasting Graves disease. Both iRepertoire HTBI primers and Arm-PCR of CDR3 regions were used to build the TCR beta libraries. In TCRdb, the multiplex PCR reads were re-called with MiXCR into one record per CDR3 protein. The profile shows more than 300,000 distinct CDR3 sequences, less than 30% of them singletons. As to time point: persistent/refractory GD, antithyroid drugs over 5 years with positive TRAb. There was RNA extracted from PBMCs, and the TCR library was made from it. This material consisted of peripheral blood mononuclear cells (PBMCs), taken when the disease was refractory, from a patient treated with antithyroid drugs. Every receptor here comes from a woman in her forties with Graves disease.

This clonotype was seen many times. The V and J genes are TRBV27 and TRBJ1-6; the match to TRBD1 covers 8 bases. With 5 bases clipped from V and 10 bases from J, the junction kept 13 bases outside the gene matches. The CDR3 is 16 amino acids. In germline, CDR1 is MNHEY, CDR2 SMNVEV (reference sequence). The CDR3 sequence: CASSPSRTGSKSPLHF. CDR3 sequence (DNA): TGTGCCAGCAGTCCAAGTCGGACAGGGTCCAAATCACCCCTCCACTTT.

To note about this clonotype: This could be a read error, since a much larger clone is one nucleotide away. The chain has TRBV11-2 and TRBJ2-7; D is perhaps TRBD1 (5 bases). The CDR3 spans 13 residues. From germline, CDR1 is SGHAT and CDR2 FQNNGV. Trimming shortened V by 3 bases and J by 2 bases, and 8 bases separated the two germline ends. The CDR3 loop reads CASSFRVAYEQYF. In DNA form, the CDR3 reads TGTGCCAGCAGCTTCAGGGTAGCCTACGAGCAGTACTTC.

Ten or more counts support this clonotype. This chain joins TRBV10-1 and TRBJ2-5, with D tentatively TRBD2 (6 bases). Germline lookup yields CDR1 WNHNN and CDR2 SYGVQD (reference sequence). V was trimmed by 0 bases and J by 2 bases, leaving 10 bases between them. The CDR3 spans 15 residues. The CDR3 loop reads CASSESTGAQETQYF. In nucleotides, the CDR3 is TGCGCCAGCAGTGAGTCGACGGGAGCACAAGAGACCCAGTACTTC.

This clonotype was found a few times. The chain joins TRBV20-1 to TRBJ2-2; D gene uncertain. The CDR3 spans 13 residues. Germline loops: CDR1 DFQATT, CDR2 SNEGSKA (reference sequence). Trimming took off 5 bases at V and 6 bases at J, with 13 bases between the two ends. Here the CDR3 reads CSAPLTRSGELFF. The CDR3 bases are TGCAGTGCTCCCTTAACGAGATCCGGGGAGCTGTTTTTT.

The rearrangement uses TRBV28 and TRBJ2-7, with D perhaps TRBD1 (6 bases). Germline values: CDR1 MDHEN, CDR2 SYDVKM. V lost 3 bases, J lost 5 bases, and 8 bases lay in between. The CDR3 is made up of 12 amino acids. CDR3 DNA: TGTGCCAGCAGTTTCTGGGGGCACGAGCAGTACTTC. Its translation is CASSFWGHEQYF.

The CDR3 reads CSAPGPAGSYEQYF. CDR3 nucleotides: TGCAGTGCCCCCGGACCTGCAGGCTCCTACGAGCAGTACTTC. V is TRBV20-1 and J is TRBJ2-7; D gene ambiguous. V gave up 6 bases and J gave up 0 bases, with 15 bases separating them. Germline lookup yields CDR1 DFQATT and CDR2 SNEGSKA (reference sequence). CDR3 length equals 14 residues.

This clonotype was seen more than once but under ten times. V usage is TRBV6-2 or TRBV6-3 and J usage is TRBJ1-2; D is possibly TRBD1 (6 bases). The CDR3 covers 14 residues. Germline CDR1 and CDR2: MNHEY and SVGEGT. The V gene lost 0 bases and the J gene lost 3 bases, with 8 bases spanning the gap. The CDR3: CASSYSAGDYGYTF. In DNA, the CDR3 is TGTGCCAGCAGTTACTCGGCAGGGGACTATGGCTACACCTTC.

This rearrangement joins TRBV12-3 or TRBV12-4 to TRBJ2-1; TRBD1 agrees at 11 bases. Losses at the gene ends were 4 bases for V and 9 bases for J; bases not matched to a gene: 5. This CDR3 region has 14 residues. This CDR3 is CASSSRDRGGEQFF. As DNA, the CDR3 is TGTGCCAGCAGTTCCCGGGACAGGGGGGGTGAGCAGTTCTTC.

The chain combines TRBV5-1 with TRBJ2-1, with TRBD2 identical over 14 bases. The CDR3 covers 19 residues. Trimming cost V 6 bases and J 0 bases; bases outside gene matches: 11. Germline CDR1 and CDR2: SGHRS and YFSETQ. CDR3 nucleotide sequence: TGCGCCAGCAAGACCGGGGGGACTAGCGGGGGAAGCTCCTACAATGAGCAGTTCTTC. Protein: CASKTGGTSGGSSYNEQFF.

This clonotype was seen repeatedly, ten times or more. V usage is TRBV30 and J usage is TRBJ1-5; tentative D call: TRBD1 (6 bases). Germline values: CDR1 GTSNPN, CDR2 SVGIG (reference sequence). The CDR3 runs to 12 residues. The V end lost 4 bases, the J end lost 4 bases, and 8 bases lay between the germline ends. CDR3 amino acids: CAWIRGNQPQHF. The CDR3 DNA follows: TGTGCCTGGATCAGGGGAAATCAGCCCCAGCATTTT. The full variable domain, with the rest looked up from reference TRBV30 and TRBJ1-5, is SQTIHQWPATLVQPVGSPLSLECTVEGTSNPNLYWYRQAAGRGLQLLFYSVGIGQISSEVPQNLSASRPQDRQFILSSKKLLLSDSGFYLCAWIRGNQPQHFGDGTRLSIL.

This clonotype has ten or more counts. This chain connects TRBV3-1 to TRBJ2-4; a weak D match, TRBD2 (5 bases). V lost 2 bases and J 3 bases, leaving 8 bases between the germline ends. The CDR3 has 14 amino acids. Looked up from germline, CDR1 is LGHDT and CDR2 is YNNKEL (reference sequence). The chain's CDR3 is CASSQRGHKNIQYF. CDR3 bases: TGTGCCAGCAGCCAACGGGGTCACAAAAACATTCAGTACTTC.

The CDR3 nucleotides are TGCGCCAGCAGCCAAGATCACAGTCTGCCATCCTACGAGCAGTACTTC. This translates into CASSQDHSLPSYEQYF. The rearrangement uses TRBV4-1 and TRBJ2-7; D not resolved. With 0 bases removed from V and 1 base from J, the gap between germline ends came to 13 bases. The CDR3 has 16 residues. Germline-derived CDR1 and CDR2 are MGHRA and YSYEKL.

This clonotype was found many times. The chain combines TRBV30 with TRBJ2-5; D ambiguous. V was trimmed by 0 bases and J by 1 base, leaving 3 bases between them. Germline V gene sequence: CDR1 GTSNPN, CDR2 SVGIG (reference sequence). This CDR3 has 12 amino acids. The CDR3 protein is CAWSVTQETQYF. CDR3 DNA: TGTGCCTGGAGTGTCACCCAAGAGACCCAGTACTTC.

Details on this clonotype: A clone one base away is much larger, so this may be a read error. The V gene is TRBV28, the J gene TRBJ2-1, with a weak D call TRBD2 (7 bases). The V end was cut by 3 bases, the J end by 7 bases, with 13 bases between. The CDR3 has 14 residues. Germline V gene sequence: CDR1 MDHEN, CDR2 SYDVKM. This CDR3 reads CASSFRRGPNEQFF. The CDR3, as DNA: TGTGCCAGCAGTTTTCGGCGGGGGCCGAATGAGCAGTTCTTC. Variable domain in full (rest from reference TRBV28 and TRBJ2-1): DVKVTQSSRYLVKRTGEKVFLECVQDMDHENMFWYRQDPGLGLRLIYFSYDVKMKEKGDIPEGYSVSREKKERFSLILESASTNQTSMYLCASSFRRGPNEQFFGPGTRLTVL.

In this sample, this clonotype turned up a few times. The chain uses TRBV6-1 and TRBJ1-5, with 11 bases lining up with TRBD1. Per germline, CDR1 MNHNS and CDR2 SASEGT. V shed 3 bases, J shed 7 bases, and the junction held 5 bases outside the gene matches. The CDR3 has 15 residues. The DNA for the CDR3 is TGTGCCAGCAGTGACTTGGGACAGGGGGACCAGCCCCAGCATTTT. It is translated as CASSDLGQGDQPQHF.

V usage is TRBV5-6 and J usage is TRBJ1-1, with D possibly matching TRBD1 (5 bases). This CDR3 region has 14 residues. Trimming removed 4 bases from V and 4 bases from J, with 14 bases in between. Germline loops: CDR1 SGHDT, CDR2 YYEEEE. The CDR3 DNA is TGTGCCAGCAGCCTCCCGGGGCGGGGCACTGAAGCTTTCTTT. Residues: CASSLPGRGTEAFF.

This clonotype has more than one count but fewer than ten. The V gene is TRBV6-9, the J gene TRBJ2-7, with 10 bases aligning to TRBD1. The CDR3 extends over 14 amino acids. Trimming removed 0 bases from V and 11 bases from J; junction bases left unmatched: 7. Per germline, CDR1 MNHGY and CDR2 SVAAGI. In DNA form, the CDR3 reads TGTGCCAGCAGTTATTCCGGGACAGGGGTTTTCAAGTACTTC. Amino acids: CASSYSGTGVFKYF.

This clonotype showed up just a few times. V and J are TRBV19 and TRBJ1-5, with 8 bases lining up with TRBD1. The CDR3 is 19 residues long. Trimming took 7 bases from V and 3 from J; bases not matched to a gene: 20. The germline gives CDR1 LNHDA, CDR2 SQIVND (reference sequence). CDR3 bases: TGTGCCAGTACCCGAAGGTTAGGACAGGGTCGAGCCGACAATCAGCCCCAGCATTTT. Residues: CASTRRLGQGRADNQPQHF.

This clonotype was found many times. This chain joins TRBV24-1 and TRBJ1-5; 7 nucleotides match TRBD1. The CDR3 covers 13 residues. Germline loops: CDR1 KGHDR, CDR2 SFDVKD. J gave up 8 bases and V 9 bases, and 9 bases lay outside the gene matches. This chain's CDR3 is CATSQGGAKPQHF. The CDR3 DNA reads TGTGCCACCTCCCAGGGGGGGGCCAAGCCCCAGCATTTT.

This clonotype came up a few times. This chain connects TRBV7-9 to TRBJ2-7; TRBD2 agrees at 8 bases. Losses at the gene ends were 3 bases for V and 5 bases for J; bases not matched to a gene: 9. The germline CDR1 and CDR2 sequences are SEHNR and FQNEAQ (reference sequence). The CDR3 runs to 15 residues. CDR3 nucleotide sequence: TGTGCCAGCAGCTTTCCGGGAGGGCCTGACCACGAGCAGTACTTC. Protein: CASSFPGGPDHEQYF.